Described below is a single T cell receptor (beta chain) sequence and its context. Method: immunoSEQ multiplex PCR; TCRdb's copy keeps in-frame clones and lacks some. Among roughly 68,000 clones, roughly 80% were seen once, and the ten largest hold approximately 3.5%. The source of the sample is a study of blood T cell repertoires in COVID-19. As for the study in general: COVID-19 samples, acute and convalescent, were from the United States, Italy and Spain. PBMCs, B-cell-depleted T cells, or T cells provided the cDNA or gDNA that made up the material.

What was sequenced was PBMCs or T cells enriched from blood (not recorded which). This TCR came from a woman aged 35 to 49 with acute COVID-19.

Written as DNA, the CDR3 is TGTGCCAGCAGCGCCGAGAGGACTAAACAAGAGACCCAGTACTTC. It encodes CASSAERTKQETQYF. The gene calls are TRBV2 and TRBJ2-5; tentative D call: TRBD2 (6 bases). V gave up 6 bases and J gave up 2 bases, with 16 bases separating them. Germline loops: CDR1 SNHLY, CDR2 FYNNEI. This CDR3 has 15 residues.